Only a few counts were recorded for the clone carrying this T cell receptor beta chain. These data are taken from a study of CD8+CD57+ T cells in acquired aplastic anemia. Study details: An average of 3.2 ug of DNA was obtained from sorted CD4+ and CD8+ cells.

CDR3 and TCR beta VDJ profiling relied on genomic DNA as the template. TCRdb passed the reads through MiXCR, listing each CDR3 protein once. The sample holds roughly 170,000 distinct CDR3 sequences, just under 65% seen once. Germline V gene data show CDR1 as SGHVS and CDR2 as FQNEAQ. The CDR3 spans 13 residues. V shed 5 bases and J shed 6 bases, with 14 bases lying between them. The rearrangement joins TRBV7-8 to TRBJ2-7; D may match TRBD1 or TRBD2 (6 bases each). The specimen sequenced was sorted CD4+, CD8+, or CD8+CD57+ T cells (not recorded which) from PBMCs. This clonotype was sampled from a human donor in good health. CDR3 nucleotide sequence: TGTGCCAGCAGCCCAAGGGGGGAACGCGAGCAGTACTTC. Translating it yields CASSPRGEREQYF.